Listed below are T cell receptor beta chains from one sample, sequenced in a study of blood T cell repertoires in COVID-19. Assay: immunoSEQ multiplex PCR; the TCRdb copy retains only in-frame clones and omits some. Of some 250,000 clones in the sample, approximately 82% were seen once. The sample comprised peripheral blood. These receptors were taken from a woman under 30 with acute or convalescent COVID-19. Each CDR3 is given with its conserved first and last residue. D genes are given only for firm matches. Clone size is given for some rows only: seen once, a few or many times, or a class if the clone is expanded.

.,TRBD2,TRBJ2-7,TRBV19,TGTGCCAGTAGTTTGGGTGGGAGGGCCAGATCACTTATCTACGAGCAGTACTTC,CASSLGGRARSLIYEQYF
.,TRBD1,TRBJ2-5,TRBV28,TGTGCCAGCAGGCGCGCCACCGACAGGGGGCCGGAGACCCAGTACTTC,CASRRATDRGPETQYF
.,.,TRBJ2-1,TRBV12-3/TRBV12-4,TGTGCCAGCAGTTTCCTACACAATGAGCAGTTCTTC,CASSFLHNEQFF
.,.,TRBJ1-5,TRBV7-8,TGTGCCAGCAGCTTAGGACAGGCTAGCAATCAGCCCCAGCATTTT,CASSLGQASNQPQHF
.,TRBD1,TRBJ1-1,TRBV2,TGTGCCAGCAGAACAGGGGGCGCGGGGACTGAAGCTTTCTTT,CASRTGGAGTEAFF
.,TRBD1,TRBJ1-1,TRBV24-1,TGTGCCACCAGTGACTCGGGACAGGAGAAGGGCCTCCCTGAAGCTTTCTTT,CATSDSGQEKGLPEAFF
.,.,TRBJ1-1,TRBV29-1,TGCAGCGTTCGTGAGCGGGGCACTGAAGCTTTCTTT,CSVRERGTEAFF
.,.,TRBJ2-2,TRBV18,TGTGCCAGCTCACTTGACTTCATCGGGGAGCTGTTTTTT,CASSLDFIGELFF
.,TRBD1,TRBJ1-2,TRBV6-5,TGTGCCAGCAGCAGACAGGGTCCCAACTATGGCTACACCTTC,CASSRQGPNYGYTF
.,TRBD2,TRBJ2-1,TRBV6-4,TGTGCCAGCAGTACCTTAGCGGGAGGGCCGGTGAATGAGCAGTTCTTC,CASSTLAGGPVNEQFF
few,.,TRBJ2-7,TRBV5-1,TGCGCCAGCAGCTTGGAAAGCGGTCGGTGGTACGAGCAGTACTTC,CASSLESGRWYEQYF
.,TRBD2,TRBJ2-1,TRBV6-6,TGTGCCAGCAGTCCACCAGCGGGAGGGCCTCCTAAATACAATGAGCAGTTCTTC,CASSPPAGGPPKYNEQFF
.,TRBD1,TRBJ2-5,TRBV5-1,TGCGCCAGCAGCACGGGACAGGGGGCTGGGGAGACCCAGTACTTC,CASSTGQGAGETQYF
.,TRBD1,TRBJ2-7,TRBV19,TGTGCCAGTAGTAACCCAGGGGGATTGAGAGAGTTC,CASSNPGGLREF
.,.,TRBJ1-4,TRBV7-9,TGTGCCAGCAGCTGGGGAGGGTCGGAAAAACTGTTTTTT,CASSWGGSEKLFF
.,TRBD1,TRBJ1-1,TRBV19,TGTGCCAGTAGTATATCTAGGGACAGGGGGCCGGTCACTGAAGCTTTCTTT,CASSISRDRGPVTEAFF
.,TRBD2,TRBJ2-1,TRBV18,TGTGCCAGCTCGACGACTAGCGGGACGCAGCAGTTCTTC,CASSTTSGTQQFF
.,TRBD2,TRBJ2-1,TRBV6-4,TGTGCCAGCAGTTCCGCATTAGCGGGTGAGCAGTTCTTC,CASSSALAGEQFF
.,.,TRBJ2-2,TRBV24-1,TGTGCCACCAGTGACCCAGGGTACACCGGGGAGCTGTTTTTT,CATSDPGYTGELFF
.,.,TRBJ2-3,TRBV7-6,TGTGCCAGCAGCTTAGCGCTAGTCCCCGTAGAGGATACGCAGTATTTT,CASSLALVPVEDTQYF
.,TRBD2,TRBJ2-2,TRBV27,TGTGCCAGCAGTCAAACGGGGCTAGCGGTGAACACCGGGGAGCTGTTTTTT,CASSQTGLAVNTGELFF
.,.,TRBJ2-7,TRBV27,TGTGCCAGCAGTTTATCGGACTCGAGCTCCTACGAGCAGTACTTC,CASSLSDSSSYEQYF
.,TRBD2,TRBJ2-7,TRBV5-4,TGTGCCAGCAACGACGGGACTAGCCGAAACGAGCAGTACTTC,CASNDGTSRNEQYF
.,TRBD1,TRBJ1-6,TRBV30,TGTGCCTGGAGGGACACCGGGACAGGGCTTTCACCCCTCCACTTT,CAWRDTGTGLSPLHF
.,.,TRBJ1-5,TRBV3-1/TRBV3-2,TGTGCCAGCAGCCCCGACAGGAATCAGCCCCAGCATTTT,CASSPDRNQPQHF
.,TRBD2,TRBJ2-7,TRBV19,TGTGCCAGTAGTATCTTCAGCGGCGGGGGCTACGAGCAGTACTTC,CASSIFSGGGYEQYF
.,TRBD1,TRBJ2-3,TRBV24-1,TGTGCCACCAGTACAGGGGGCACAGATACGCAGTATTTT,CATSTGGTDTQYF
.,.,TRBJ2-5,TRBV12-3/TRBV12-4,TGTGCCAGCAGTCCAAGAGGAAGAGAGACCCAGTACTTC,CASSPRGRETQYF
.,TRBD1,TRBJ1-2,TRBV5-1,TGCGCCAGCAGCTTCACAGGGGAAGGGGGCTACACCTTC,CASSFTGEGGYTF